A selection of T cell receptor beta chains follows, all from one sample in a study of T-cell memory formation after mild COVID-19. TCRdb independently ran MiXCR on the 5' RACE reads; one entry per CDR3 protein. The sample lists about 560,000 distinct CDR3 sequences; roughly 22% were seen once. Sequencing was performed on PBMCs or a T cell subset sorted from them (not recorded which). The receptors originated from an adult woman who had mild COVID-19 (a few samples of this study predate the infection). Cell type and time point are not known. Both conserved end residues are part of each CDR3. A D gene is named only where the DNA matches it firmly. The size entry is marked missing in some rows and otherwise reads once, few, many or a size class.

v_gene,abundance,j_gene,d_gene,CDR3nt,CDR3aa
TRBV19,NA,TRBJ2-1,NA,TGTGCCAGTAGTACCCGGTGGGGCAATGAGCAGTTCTTC,CASSTRWGNEQFF
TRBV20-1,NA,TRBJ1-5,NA,TGCAGTGCTAGGTCGTGGGGACGGACCATCAATCAGCCCCAGCATTTT,CSARSWGRTINQPQHF
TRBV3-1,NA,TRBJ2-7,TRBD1,TGTGCCAGCAGCCTCAGGGACAGGGCAACTAAATTC,CASSLRDRATKF
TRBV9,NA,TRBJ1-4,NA,TGTGCCAGCAGCGCGGGCCCCCCGACTAATGAAAAACTGTTTTTT,CASSAGPPTNEKLFF
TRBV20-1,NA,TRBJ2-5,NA,TGCAGTGCTACACGGACAGCTCAAGAGACCCAGTACTTC,CSATRTAQETQYF
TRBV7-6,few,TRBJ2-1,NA,TGTGCCAGCAGCAGCGCCGGGGGGACAGTCCACAATGAGCAGTTCTTC,CASSSAGGTVHNEQFF
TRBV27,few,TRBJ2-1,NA,TGTGCCAGCAGTTTACAGGGTAGTGAGCAGTTCTTC,CASSLQGSEQFF
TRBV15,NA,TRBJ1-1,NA,TGTGCCACCAGCAATGTCTTGGTGTCTGGGCTGAACACTGAAGCTTTCTTT,CATSNVLVSGLNTEAFF
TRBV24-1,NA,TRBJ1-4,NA,TGTGCCACCAGTGATAACTCCGGAGGGGATAATGAAAAACTGTTTTTT,CATSDNSGGDNEKLFF
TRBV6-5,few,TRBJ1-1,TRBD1,TGTGCCAGCAGAGACAGGGCCCAAGCTTTCTTT,CASRDRAQAFF
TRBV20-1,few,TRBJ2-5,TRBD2,TGCAGTGCCACCAGCGGGGGGGCAGGTGGGACCCAGTACTTC,CSATSGGAGGTQYF